These T cell receptor beta chains were read from a single sample in a study of blood T cell repertoires in COVID-19. Produced via immunoSEQ multiplex PCR; TCRdb's table is partial and in-frame only. In the table there are tens of thousands of clones, more than 80% of which are singletons. Input material: peripheral blood. The receptors here all came from a human donor in a cohort sampled during active COVID-19. CDR3s include the opening cysteine and the closing phenylalanine or tryptophan. A D gene is named only where the DNA matches it firmly. Clone size, where shown, is once, few, many, or a class for clones that have expanded.

D gene: TRBD1; clone size: .; J gene: TRBJ2-7; V gene: TRBV5-1; CDR3 DNA: TGCGCCAGCAGCTTGACAGGGGGGACGGGGGAGCAGTACTTC; CDR3 protein: CASSLTGGTGEQYF
D gene: TRBD1; clone size: .; J gene: TRBJ2-7; V gene: TRBV3-1/TRBV3-2; CDR3 DNA: TGTGCCAGCAGCCCCTCGACAGGGTTCCACGAGCAGTACTTC; CDR3 protein: CASSPSTGFHEQYF
D gene: TRBD1; clone size: .; J gene: TRBJ1-1; V gene: TRBV5-1; CDR3 DNA: TGCGCCAGCAGCGTGGGACAGGGTGCTCGCGCTGAAGCTTTCTTT; CDR3 protein: CASSVGQGARAEAFF
D gene: TRBD1; clone size: .; J gene: TRBJ2-5; V gene: TRBV18; CDR3 DNA: TGTGCCAGCTCAATCCGGGACAGGGTAGTAGGAGAGACCCAGTACTTC; CDR3 protein: CASSIRDRVVGETQYF
D gene: TRBD1; clone size: .; J gene: TRBJ1-2; V gene: TRBV5-1; CDR3 DNA: TGCGCCAGCAGCCCACGGGACAGCCTTACTACTAACTATGGCTACACCTTC; CDR3 protein: CASSPRDSLTTNYGYTF
D gene: .; clone size: .; J gene: TRBJ1-1; V gene: TRBV5-1; CDR3 DNA: TGCGCCAGCAGGCATGGAGGAACTGAAGCTTTCTTT; CDR3 protein: CASRHGGTEAFF
D gene: TRBD2; clone size: once; J gene: TRBJ2-1; V gene: TRBV19; CDR3 DNA: TGTGCCAGCCAGCGGGGGAGCTCCTACAATGAGCAGTTCTTC; CDR3 protein: CASQRGSSYNEQFF
D gene: TRBD2; clone size: .; J gene: TRBJ2-1; V gene: TRBV5-1; CDR3 DNA: TGCGCCAGCAGCTTTACTAGCGGGGTACCCTACAATGAGCAGTTCTTC; CDR3 protein: CASSFTSGVPYNEQFF
D gene: TRBD1; clone size: .; J gene: TRBJ1-1; V gene: TRBV28; CDR3 DNA: TGTCTTACTTCCGGACAGGGGGAAGCTTTCTTT; CDR3 protein: CLTSGQGEAFF
D gene: .; clone size: .; J gene: TRBJ1-1; V gene: TRBV4-3; CDR3 DNA: TGCGCCAGCAGCCAAGAAGGGGCACAAGCTTTCTTT; CDR3 protein: CASSQEGAQAFF
D gene: .; clone size: .; J gene: TRBJ1-6; V gene: TRBV7-2; CDR3 DNA: TGTGCCAGCAGCCCCCGGGACACCAGTAATTCACCCCTCCACTTT; CDR3 protein: CASSPRDTSNSPLHF
D gene: .; clone size: .; J gene: TRBJ2-1; V gene: TRBV9; CDR3 DNA: TGTGCCAGCACCCCCGGAGGGGGGGGATCCTACAATGAGCAGTTCTTC; CDR3 protein: CASTPGGGGSYNEQFF
D gene: .; clone size: .; J gene: TRBJ2-7; V gene: TRBV12-3/TRBV12-4; CDR3 DNA: TGTGCCAGCAGTTTAGGCCAGAACTACGAGCAGTACTTC; CDR3 protein: CASSLGQNYEQYF
D gene: .; clone size: .; J gene: TRBJ1-5; V gene: TRBV6-4; CDR3 DNA: TGTGCCAGCAGTGAGACAGCTAGCAATCAGCCCCAGCATTTT; CDR3 protein: CASSETASNQPQHF
D gene: .; clone size: few; J gene: TRBJ1-4; V gene: TRBV19; CDR3 DNA: TGTGCCAGTAGTATATACAGTCAACTGTTTTTT; CDR3 protein: CASSIYSQLFF
D gene: .; clone size: .; J gene: TRBJ1-4; V gene: TRBV9; CDR3 DNA: TGTGCCAGCAGCGTAAACAGGGAAGGTAGAAAACTGTTTTTT; CDR3 protein: CASSVNREGRKLFF
D gene: TRBD1; clone size: .; J gene: TRBJ2-7; V gene: TRBV7-8; CDR3 DNA: TGTGCCAGCAGCCAGGGACAGATTATACACTACGAGCAGTACTTC; CDR3 protein: CASSQGQIIHYEQYF
D gene: TRBD1; clone size: .; J gene: TRBJ2-3; V gene: TRBV29-1; CDR3 DNA: TGCAGCGCTCCGACAGGGGGTAGCACAGATACGCAGTATTTT; CDR3 protein: CSAPTGGSTDTQYF
D gene: TRBD1; clone size: .; J gene: TRBJ1-1; V gene: TRBV10-3; CDR3 DNA: TGTGCCATCAGTGAGCTACGGACAGGGGGCGCGGAGGTCGGAGCTTTCTTT; CDR3 protein: CAISELRTGGAEVGAFF
D gene: .; clone size: .; J gene: TRBJ1-1; V gene: TRBV5-1; CDR3 DNA: TGCGCCAGCAGCTTGGACAGGGCGAACACTGAAGCTTTCTTT; CDR3 protein: CASSLDRANTEAFF
D gene: TRBD1; clone size: few; J gene: TRBJ1-6; V gene: TRBV2; CDR3 DNA: TGTGCCAGCAGTGTGGGACAGGGGCTTTCACCCCTCCACTTT; CDR3 protein: CASSVGQGLSPLHF
D gene: TRBD1; clone size: .; J gene: TRBJ2-7; V gene: TRBV5-1; CDR3 DNA: TGCGCCAGCAGCTTGTGGTCCGAAGGACAGGGGAAAACCTACGAGCAGTACTTC; CDR3 protein: CASSLWSEGQGKTYEQYF
D gene: .; clone size: .; J gene: TRBJ1-1; V gene: TRBV28; CDR3 DNA: TGTGCCAGCAGCGGCGGCAGGGACACTGAAGCTTTCTTT; CDR3 protein: CASSGGRDTEAFF
D gene: TRBD2; clone size: .; J gene: TRBJ2-1; V gene: TRBV28; CDR3 DNA: TGTGCCAGTGGGGCGGGGGGGCCGGACAATGAGCAGTTCTTC; CDR3 protein: CASGAGGPDNEQFF
D gene: TRBD1; clone size: .; J gene: TRBJ1-6; V gene: TRBV10-1; CDR3 DNA: TGCGCCAGAAGCGGCCGGGACAGTAATTCACCCCTCCACTTT; CDR3 protein: CARSGRDSNSPLHF
D gene: TRBD1; clone size: .; J gene: TRBJ1-6; V gene: TRBV29-1; CDR3 DNA: TGCAGCGTTAAGGACAGGGGAGGCAATAATTCACCCCTCCACTTT; CDR3 protein: CSVKDRGGNNSPLHF
D gene: .; clone size: .; J gene: TRBJ1-4; V gene: TRBV6-2/TRBV6-3; CDR3 DNA: TGTGCCAGCAGTTACTTCGGCGGGGCAGGCGAAAAACTGTTTTTT; CDR3 protein: CASSYFGGAGEKLFF
D gene: TRBD1; clone size: .; J gene: TRBJ1-2; V gene: TRBV7-9; CDR3 DNA: TGTGCCAGCAGCTCCGGCCCACAGGGGGCGGGCTACACCTTC; CDR3 protein: CASSSGPQGAGYTF
D gene: .; clone size: .; J gene: TRBJ2-5; V gene: TRBV5-1; CDR3 DNA: TGCGCCAGCAGCTTGACAGGCCCGGCGGCCCAGTACTTC; CDR3 protein: CASSLTGPAAQYF
D gene: .; clone size: .; J gene: TRBJ1-1; V gene: TRBV12-3/TRBV12-4; CDR3 DNA: TGTGCCAGCACCCGGGGAGCCGACACTGAAGCTTTCTTT; CDR3 protein: CASTRGADTEAFF
D gene: TRBD1; clone size: .; J gene: TRBJ2-5; V gene: TRBV29-1; CDR3 DNA: TGCAGCGTCGCCGGGACAGAGGGCTTAGAGACCCAGTACTTC; CDR3 protein: CSVAGTEGLETQYF
D gene: TRBD1; clone size: .; J gene: TRBJ2-5; V gene: TRBV10-3; CDR3 DNA: TGTGCCATCAGTGGGCTCCGGGACAGGGGTTCGGAGACCCAGTACTTC; CDR3 protein: CAISGLRDRGSETQYF
D gene: .; clone size: .; J gene: TRBJ1-2; V gene: TRBV7-2; CDR3 DNA: TGTGCCAGCAGCTCCGGGGGGTCCTTGCCCTATGGCTACACCTTC; CDR3 protein: CASSSGGSLPYGYTF
D gene: .; clone size: .; J gene: TRBJ2-6; V gene: TRBV11-3; CDR3 DNA: TGTGCCAGCAGCTTCGGGAGAGGCTCTGGGGCCAACGTCCTGACTTTC; CDR3 protein: CASSFGRGSGANVLTF
D gene: TRBD1; clone size: .; J gene: TRBJ2-3; V gene: TRBV10-1; CDR3 DNA: TGCGCCAGCAGTGAGTTACCGGGACAGGGTGCCACAGATACGCAGTATTTT; CDR3 protein: CASSELPGQGATDTQYF
D gene: TRBD1; clone size: .; J gene: TRBJ1-1; V gene: TRBV19; CDR3 DNA: TGTGCCAGTAGTACAACAGGGGGCACTGAAGCTTTCTTT; CDR3 protein: CASSTTGGTEAFF
D gene: .; clone size: once; J gene: TRBJ1-3; V gene: TRBV3-1/TRBV3-2; CDR3 DNA: TGTGCCAGCAGCCTCCAGACAGGCACCGTCGGAAACACCATATATTTT; CDR3 protein: CASSLQTGTVGNTIYF
D gene: .; clone size: .; J gene: TRBJ1-2; V gene: TRBV7-2; CDR3 DNA: TGTGCCAGCAGCTTGGTCTCAGCCCAGGGCGGCTACACCTTC; CDR3 protein: CASSLVSAQGGYTF
D gene: TRBD2; clone size: .; J gene: TRBJ2-7; V gene: TRBV5-6; CDR3 DNA: TGTGCTAGCAGCTTCCCAGCGGGGGGCTCCTACGAGCAGTACTTC; CDR3 protein: CASSFPAGGSYEQYF
D gene: .; clone size: .; J gene: TRBJ1-5; V gene: TRBV18; CDR3 DNA: TGTGCCAGCTCACCACGAAACAGGGAGCGCTCGGGTCAGCCCCAGCATTTT; CDR3 protein: CASSPRNRERSGQPQHF
D gene: TRBD2; clone size: .; J gene: TRBJ2-5; V gene: TRBV9; CDR3 DNA: TGTGCCAGCAGCGTAGGAGTAGCGGGGGGACAAGAGACCCAGTACTTC; CDR3 protein: CASSVGVAGGQETQYF
D gene: TRBD2; clone size: .; J gene: TRBJ2-3; V gene: TRBV4-3; CDR3 DNA: TGCGCCAGCAGCCTAGGTATGACTAGCGGGACTAGCACAGATACGCAGTATTTT; CDR3 protein: CASSLGMTSGTSTDTQYF
D gene: .; clone size: .; J gene: TRBJ1-1; V gene: TRBV19; CDR3 DNA: TGTGCCACACAAAAGGGACAAACCCAAGCTTTCTTT; CDR3 protein: CATQKGQTQAFF
D gene: .; clone size: .; J gene: TRBJ2-3; V gene: TRBV5-1; CDR3 DNA: TGCGCCAGCAGCTTGGGGGCTAGCAGATCCTTATCGCAGTATTTT; CDR3 protein: CASSLGASRSLSQYF
D gene: TRBD1; clone size: .; J gene: TRBJ2-1; V gene: TRBV7-9; CDR3 DNA: TGTGCCAGCAGCTCCGGACAGGGGACCTACAATGAGCAGTTCTTC; CDR3 protein: CASSSGQGTYNEQFF
D gene: TRBD1; clone size: .; J gene: TRBJ2-1; V gene: TRBV11-2; CDR3 DNA: TGTGCCAGCAGCCCCCGGGACAGGGGATACAATGAGCAGTTCTTC; CDR3 protein: CASSPRDRGYNEQFF